The 24 T cell receptor beta chains listed next were all sequenced from one sample in a study of OX40 agonist ivuxolimab in advanced cancers. Sequencing was performed with immunoSEQ multiplex PCR; in TCRdb, only in-frame clones are kept and a portion is missing. This sample has about 32,000 clones, with 80% to 85% found just once. The starting material was CD4+ or CD8+ T cells sorted from blood, obtained in a trial of the OX40 agonist ivuxolimab. These receptor sequences come from an adult with an advanced solid tumor such as melanoma, head and neck, liver or kidney cancer.

This clone appeared once. The CDR3 DNA is TGTGCCAGCAGTTCGGGACAGGGTGTTTACTACGAGCAGTACTTC. Translating gives CASSSGQGVYYEQYF. The chain combines TRBV28 with TRBJ2-7, with 9 nucleotides matching TRBD1. This CDR3 comprises 15 residues. J lost 3 bases, V lost 4 bases, and 7 bases had no gene match. CDR1 is MDHEN, CDR2 SYDVKM, per germline. The full variable domain, in which reference TRBV28 and TRBJ2-7 provide the parts outside the CDR3, is DVKVTQSSRYLVKRTGEKVFLECVQDMDHENMFWYRQDPGLGLRLIYFSYDVKMKEKGDIPEGYSVSREKKERFSLILESASTNQTSMYLCASSSGQGVYYEQYFGPGTRLTVT.

The rearrangement uses TRBV4-1 and TRBJ1-2; no reliable D call. The V gene's germline CDR1 is MGHRA and CDR2 YSYEKL. The CDR3 contains 14 residues. The V end was cut by 1 base, the J end by 2 bases, with 8 bases between. CDR3 in DNA: TGCGCCAGCAGCCAAGCTCTCCAAAACTATGGCTACACCTTC. Protein: CASSQALQNYGYTF.

This sequence joins TRBV7-9 and TRBJ2-7; 9 bases agree with TRBD1. The CDR3 is 17 amino acids. CDR1 is SEHNR and CDR2 is FQNEAQ in the germline V gene (reference sequence). Trimming took 2 bases from V and 3 from J; bases not matched to a gene: 11. CDR3 region: CASSLSKRQGVHYEQYF. CDR3 bases: TGTGCCAGCAGCTTAAGCAAAAGACAGGGGGTACACTACGAGCAGTACTTC.

V is TRBV30 and J is TRBJ2-7; D call uncertain. Between the trimmed V and J ends, which lost 2 bases and 3 bases, there was a span of 5 bases. CDR1 is GTSNPN and CDR2 is SVGIG in the germline V gene (reference sequence). The length of the CDR3 is 11 residues. The chain's CDR3 is CAWSIDYEQYF. The CDR3, as DNA: TGTGCCTGGAGTATTGACTACGAGCAGTACTTC. Based on the CDR3 plus reference TRBV30 and TRBJ2-7, the full variable domain is SQTIHQWPATLVQPVGSPLSLECTVEGTSNPNLYWYRQAAGRGLQLLFYSVGIGQISSEVPQNLSASRPQDRQFILSSKKLLLSDSGFYLCAWSIDYEQYFGPGTRLTVT.

The chain combines TRBV19 with TRBJ2-6; D perhaps matches TRBD1 (6 bases). The CDR3 sequence is 14 residues long. The V end was cut by 4 bases, the J end by 3 bases, with 7 bases between. In germline, CDR1 is LNHDA, CDR2 SQIVND (reference sequence). The CDR3 DNA is TGTGCCAGTAGTACAGGGGATGGGGCCAACGTCCTGACTTTC. Protein product: CASSTGDGANVLTF.

The chain links TRBV27 to TRBJ2-7; 9 nucleotides align to TRBD1. Germline-derived CDR1 and CDR2 are MNHEY and SMNVEV (reference sequence). The trim removed 4 bases at V and 6 bases at J, leaving 4 bases unmatched. The CDR3 has 13 amino acids. The CDR3 DNA sequence: TGTGCCAGCAGTTCCGGGACAGGGAGCGAGCAGTACTTC. Its translation: CASSSGTGSEQYF.

The J gene is TRBJ1-1, the V gene TRBV28, with D tentatively TRBD1 (5 bases). This CDR3 region has 13 residues. V gave up 3 bases and J gave up 0 bases, with 5 bases separating them. CDR1 and CDR2 from the germline V gene are MDHEN and SYDVKM. CDR3 sequence: CASSLGLNTEAFF. CDR3 coding DNA: TGTGCCAGCAGTTTGGGACTGAACACTGAAGCTTTCTTT.

This rearrangement joins TRBV29-1 to TRBJ2-1, with D perhaps matching TRBD1 or TRBD2 (5 bases each). V was cut by 1 base and J by 6 bases, with 10 bases left in between. This CDR3 has 13 residues. The germline CDR1 and CDR2 sequences are SQVTM and ANQGSEA. CDR3 in amino acids: CSVEGGYLNEQFF. CDR3 coding DNA: TGCAGCGTTGAAGGGGGGTATCTCAATGAGCAGTTCTTC.

In its sample, this clone was seen once. V and J are TRBV6-5 and TRBJ2-7, with 8 bases identical to TRBD1. The CDR3 runs 15 residues. Germline CDR1 MNHEY, CDR2 SVGAGI. V was pared by 7 bases and J by 3 bases, with 11 bases of the junction left unmatched. The CDR3 sequence: CASTPPWTGNYEQYF. In DNA, the CDR3 is TGTGCCAGCACCCCCCCATGGACAGGGAACTACGAGCAGTACTTC.

V usage is TRBV5-1 and J usage is TRBJ1-1; D uncertain. V lost 4 bases to trimming and J lost 1 base, with 11 bases between them. The CDR3 is 14 residues long. Germline loops: CDR1 SGHRS, CDR2 YFSETQ. The DNA for the CDR3 is TGCGCCAGCAGCCCCCTAGCAAAGAACACTGAAGCTTTCTTT. This translates into CASSPLAKNTEAFF.

This clone was seen just once. V gene TRBV19 combines with J gene TRBJ2-2, with 8 bases identical to TRBD1. This CDR3 region has 13 residues. After removal of 6 bases from V and 6 bases from J, the junction contained 3 bases not matched to a gene. Germline loops: CDR1 LNHDA, CDR2 SQIVND (reference sequence). The CDR3 protein is CASRDREAGELFF. The CDR3 DNA follows: TGTGCCAGTAGGGACAGGGAGGCCGGGGAGCTGTTTTTT.

In its sample, this clone was seen a few times. The chain joins TRBV6-1 to TRBJ1-2; a weak D match, TRBD1 (6 bases). Germline CDR1 MNHNS, CDR2 SASEGT. V was cut by 6 bases and J by 4 bases, with 15 bases left in between. The CDR3 has 14 residues. DNA for the CDR3: TGTGCCAGCAGGCCCGCACAGGGACTCTATGGCTACACCTTC. Encoded protein: CASRPAQGLYGYTF.

The J gene is TRBJ2-7, the V gene TRBV6-5; D is possibly TRBD2 (6 bases). The V and J ends lost 5 bases and 4 bases respectively, with 15 bases between them. The germline gives CDR1 MNHEY, CDR2 SVGAGI. CDR3 length: 14 amino acids. CDR3 region: CASSPGVGGYEQYF. The CDR3, as DNA: TGTGCCAGCAGTCCCGGAGTGGGGGGTTACGAGCAGTACTTC.

The chain is built from TRBV27 and TRBJ1-1; D is uncertain. From germline, CDR1 is MNHEY and CDR2 SMNVEV (reference sequence). Trimming pared 2 bases from V and 5 bases from J, leaving 12 bases between. The CDR3 loop spans 14 amino acids. DNA for the CDR3: TGTGCCAGCAGTTTAGGAGGCCCTGAGACTGAAGCTTTCTTT. Encoded protein: CASSLGGPETEAFF.

The rearrangement joins TRBV9 to TRBJ2-7; unclear D gene. Germline loops: CDR1 SGDLS, CDR2 YYNGEE. V was pared by 0 bases and J by 3 bases, with 7 bases between. This CDR3 contains 13 residues. CDR3 sequence (DNA): TGTGCCAGCAGCGTAGGAAACCGCTACGAGCAGTACTTC. Translated: CASSVGNRYEQYF.

The J gene is TRBJ1-1, the V gene TRBV27; TRBD1 matches at 9 bases. The junction had 12 bases not matched to a gene; V was cut back by 2 bases and J by 11 bases. The CDR3 covers 15 residues. CDR1 is MNHEY and CDR2 is SMNVEV in the germline V gene (reference sequence). CDR3 region: CASSLLGTGLMRAFF. The CDR3 DNA is TGTGCCAGCAGTTTACTCGGGACAGGGCTAATGAGGGCTTTCTTT.

This sequence joins TRBV10-2 and TRBJ2-1, with 8 bases lining up with TRBD1. The trim removed 1 base at V and 5 bases at J, leaving 4 bases unmatched. Per germline, CDR1 WSHSY and CDR2 SAAADI. This CDR3 is 15 amino acids long. CDR3 nucleotide sequence: TGCGCCAGCAGTGAGTATACAGGGGGTAACAATGAGCAGTTCTTC. Protein: CASSEYTGGNNEQFF.

The chain couples TRBV4-1 to TRBJ1-1, with D unresolved. There are 15 residues in the CDR3. V was cut by 0 bases and J by 4 bases, with 12 bases left in between. The germline V gene has CDR1 MGHRA and CDR2 YSYEKL. The CDR3 spells CASSQDLQGGTEAFF. The CDR3, as DNA: TGCGCCAGCAGCCAAGATCTACAAGGAGGCACTGAAGCTTTCTTT.

This chain joins TRBV4-2 and TRBJ2-1, with D tentatively TRBD2 (6 bases). Trimming shortened V by 3 bases and J by 4 bases, and 10 bases separated the two germline ends. The germline gives CDR1 LGHNA, CDR2 YNFKEQ. This CDR3 comprises 14 residues. This chain's CDR3 is CASSHRGLYNEQFF. The CDR3 bases are TGTGCCAGCAGCCACCGGGGACTTTACAATGAGCAGTTCTTC.

This sequence joins TRBV9 and TRBJ1-4; D is possibly TRBD1 (6 bases). Germline loops: CDR1 SGDLS, CDR2 YYNGEE. The CDR3 is 16 residues long. V shed 0 bases and J shed 3 bases, with 12 bases lying between them. CDR3 DNA sequence: TGTGCCAGCAGCGTAGGGGGGGGCGCAGCTAATGAAAAACTGTTTTTT. The encoded protein is CASSVGGGAANEKLFF.

The chain carries TRBV11-2 and TRBJ1-1, with D possibly being TRBD1 (5 bases). The germline V gene encodes CDR1 SGHAT and CDR2 FQNNGV. This CDR3 is built from 15 residues. The germline V and J ends were trimmed by 5 bases and 0 bases, with 13 bases remaining between them. The CDR3 DNA sequence: TGTGCCAGCAGCCCGAAAGTGGGACTGAACACTGAAGCTTTCTTT. Amino acids: CASSPKVGLNTEAFF.

The CDR3 region is CASSVDPSSYGYTF. As DNA, the CDR3 is TGTGCCAGCAGCGTAGACCCTTCCTCGTATGGCTACACCTTC. This chain uses TRBV9 with TRBJ1-2; D gene uncertain. With 0 bases removed from V and 5 bases from J, the gap between germline ends came to 11 bases. Germline-derived CDR1 and CDR2 are SGDLS and YYNGEE. The CDR3 is 14 residues long. Complete variable domain (other parts from reference TRBV9 and TRBJ1-2): DSGVTQTPKHLITATGQRVTLRCSPRSGDLSVYWYQQSLDQGLQFLIQYYNGEERAKGNILERFSAQQFPDLHSELNLSSLELGDSALYFCASSVDPSSYGYTFGSGTRLTVV.

This chain connects TRBV7-9 to TRBJ1-1; D is uncertain. V lost 0 bases and J 2 bases, leaving 10 bases between the germline ends. From germline, CDR1 is SEHNR and CDR2 FQNEAQ (reference sequence). This CDR3 is 15 amino acids long. CDR3 nucleotides: TGTGCCAGCAGCTTAGCGGAGATGGTAAACACTGAAGCTTTCTTT. It translates to CASSLAEMVNTEAFF. The full variable domain, its missing parts supplied by reference TRBV7-9 and TRBJ1-1, is DTGVSQNPRHKITKRGQNVTFRCDPISEHNRLYWYRQTLGQGPEFLTYFQNEAQLEKSRLLSDRFSAERPKGSFSTLEIQRTEQGDSAMYLCASSLAEMVNTEAFFGQGTRLTVV.

The chain has TRBV5-6 and TRBJ1-2, with unresolved D. This CDR3 is built from 12 residues. Germline loops: CDR1 SGHDT, CDR2 YYEEEE. The germline V and J ends were trimmed by 0 bases and 4 bases, with 4 bases remaining between them. Written as DNA, the CDR3 is TGTGCCAGCAGCTTGGCAGGCTATGGCTACACCTTC. Translation gives CASSLAGYGYTF.